This T cell receptor beta chain was profiled in a study of CD8+ T cells in alopecia areata. For the study at large: For the treated group, dosing was oral tofacitinib at 5 to 10 mg twice daily.

The length of the CDR3 is 12 residues. Germline CDR1 and CDR2: SNHLY and FYNNEI. The V end lost 11 bases, the J end lost 5 bases, and 15 bases lay between the germline ends. Turning to this clone: Its cognate antigen is unknown.

Findings and caveats of the study: Between patients, shared TCR sequences were less clear than in mice. This was possibly due in part to HLA diversity in the patient population.

cDNA reverse transcribed from extracted RNA served as the sequencing template. Assay used: immunoSEQ multiplex PCR; TCRdb lists only in-frame clones, some missing. The sample lists 110,000 to 150,000 clones, 40% to 65% seen once, with over 0.75% in the top ten. V usage is TRBV2 and J usage is TRBJ1-1, with D possibly TRBD1 on 5 matching bases. This specimen was CD4+ T cells sorted from blood, taken at week 0. The receptor's source is a human donor with alopecia areata. This CDR3 reads CAFSRDRTEAFF. CDR3 DNA: TGTGCCTTTAGCAGGGATCGGACTGAAGCTTTCTTT.